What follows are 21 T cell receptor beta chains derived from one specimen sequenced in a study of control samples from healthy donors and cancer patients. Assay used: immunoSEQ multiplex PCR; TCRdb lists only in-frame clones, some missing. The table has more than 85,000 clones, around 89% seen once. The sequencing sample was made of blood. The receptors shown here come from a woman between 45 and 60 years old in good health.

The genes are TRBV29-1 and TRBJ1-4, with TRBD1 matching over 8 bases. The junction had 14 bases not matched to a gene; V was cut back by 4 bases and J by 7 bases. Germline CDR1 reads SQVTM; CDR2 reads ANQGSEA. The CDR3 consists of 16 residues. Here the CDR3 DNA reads TGCAGCGTTGTCCTGGAGATGGGACAGGCCGTTGAAAAACTGTTTTTT. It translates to CSVVLEMGQAVEKLFF.

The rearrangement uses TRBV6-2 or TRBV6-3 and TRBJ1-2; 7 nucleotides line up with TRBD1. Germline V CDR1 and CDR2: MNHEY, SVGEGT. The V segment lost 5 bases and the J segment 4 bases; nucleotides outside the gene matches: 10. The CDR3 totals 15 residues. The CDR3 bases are TGTGCCAGCAGTGGCGGGACAGCTCCGTTCTATGGCTACACCTTC. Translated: CASSGGTAPFYGYTF.

The chain's CDR3 is CASSFRRVRNTDTQYF. CDR3 coding DNA: TGTGCCAGCAGCTTTCGACGGGTTAGGAACACAGATACGCAGTATTTT. The rearrangement uses TRBV13 and TRBJ2-3; no clear D. CDR3 size: 16 residues. V was trimmed by 3 bases and J by 2 bases, leaving 15 bases between them. Germline V lookup: CDR1 PRHDT, CDR2 FYEKMQ (reference sequence).

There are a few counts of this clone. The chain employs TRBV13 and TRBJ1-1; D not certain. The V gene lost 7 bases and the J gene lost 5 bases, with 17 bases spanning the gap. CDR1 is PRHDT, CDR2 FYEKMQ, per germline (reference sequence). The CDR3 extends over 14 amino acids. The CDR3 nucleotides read TGTGCCAGCATTACCTTCGGTCGGGCGACTGAAGCTTTCTTT. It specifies CASITFGRATEAFF.

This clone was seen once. CDR3 sequence reads: CASSQSPQAPLHF. DNA for the CDR3: TGTGCCAGCAGCCAATCCCCGCAGGCGCCCCTCCACTTT. V usage is TRBV3-1 (or the pseudogene TRBV3-2) and J usage is TRBJ1-6; D unresolved. This CDR3 has 13 amino acids. V was shortened by 2 bases and J by 13 bases, with 12 bases between the two germline ends. Germline V CDR1 and CDR2: LGHDT, YNNKEL (reference sequence).

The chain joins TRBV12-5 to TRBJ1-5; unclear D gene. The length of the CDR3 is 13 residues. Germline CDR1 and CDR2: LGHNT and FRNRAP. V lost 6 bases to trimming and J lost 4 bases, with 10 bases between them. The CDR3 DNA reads TGTGCTAGTGGGGGCCGGGTAAATCAGCCCCAGCATTTT. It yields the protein CASGGRVNQPQHF.

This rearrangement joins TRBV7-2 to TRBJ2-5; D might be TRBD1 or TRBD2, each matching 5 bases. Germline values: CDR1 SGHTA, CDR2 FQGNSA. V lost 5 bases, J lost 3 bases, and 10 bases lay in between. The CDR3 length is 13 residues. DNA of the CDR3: TGTGCCAGCAGCCGGGGACGGGAAGAGACCCAGTACTTC. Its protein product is CASSRGREETQYF. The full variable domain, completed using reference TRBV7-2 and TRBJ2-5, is GAGVSQSPSNKVTEKGKDVELRCDPISGHTALYWYRQSLGQGLEFLIYFQGNSAPDKSGLPSDRFSAERTGGSVSTLTIQRTQQEDSAVYLCASSRGREETQYFGPGTRLLVL.

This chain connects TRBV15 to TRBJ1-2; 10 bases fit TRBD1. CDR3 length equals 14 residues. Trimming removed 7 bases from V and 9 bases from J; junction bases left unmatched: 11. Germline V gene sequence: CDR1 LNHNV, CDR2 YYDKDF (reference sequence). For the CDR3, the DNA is TGTGCCACCACCGCCGGGACAGGGGTGTCTAGCTACACCTTC. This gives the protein CATTAGTGVSSYTF.

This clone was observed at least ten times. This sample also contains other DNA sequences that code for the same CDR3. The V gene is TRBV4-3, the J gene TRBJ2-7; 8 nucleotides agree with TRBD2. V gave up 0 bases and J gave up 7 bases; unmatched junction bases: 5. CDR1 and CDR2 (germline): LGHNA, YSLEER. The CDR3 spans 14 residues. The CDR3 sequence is CASSQDRTGGEQYV. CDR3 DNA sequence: TGCGCCAGCAGCCAAGATCGGACGGGGGGGGAGCAGTACGTC.

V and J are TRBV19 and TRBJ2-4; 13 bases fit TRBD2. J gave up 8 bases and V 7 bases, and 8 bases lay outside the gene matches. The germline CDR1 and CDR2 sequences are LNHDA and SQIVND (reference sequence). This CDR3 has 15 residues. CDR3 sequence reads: CASTMTSGRMDIQYF. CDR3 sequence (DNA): TGTGCCAGTACCATGACTAGCGGGAGGATGGACATTCAGTACTTC.

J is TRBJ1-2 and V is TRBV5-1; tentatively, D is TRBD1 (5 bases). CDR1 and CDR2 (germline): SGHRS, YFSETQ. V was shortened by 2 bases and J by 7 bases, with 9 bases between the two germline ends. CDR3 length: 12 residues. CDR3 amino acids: CASSFQGGGYTF. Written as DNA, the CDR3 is TGCGCCAGCAGCTTTCAGGGAGGTGGCTACACCTTC.

The CDR3 DNA follows: TGTGCCAGCAGCTTACAGGGAGGCATTAAGGGTGGCTACACCTTC. Translated, it gives CASSLQGGIKGGYTF. The chain employs TRBV7-8 and TRBJ1-2; TRBD1 might be the D (5 bases). The germline gives CDR1 SGHVS, CDR2 FQNEAQ. V shed 2 bases and J shed 7 bases, with 17 bases lying between them. The CDR3 consists of 15 residues.

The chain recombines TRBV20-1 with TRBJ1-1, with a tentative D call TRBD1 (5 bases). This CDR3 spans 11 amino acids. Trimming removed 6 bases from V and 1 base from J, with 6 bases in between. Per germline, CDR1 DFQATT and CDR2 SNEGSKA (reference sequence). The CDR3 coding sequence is TGCAGTGCGGGGGAGAACACTGAAGCTTTCTTT. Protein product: CSAGENTEAFF.

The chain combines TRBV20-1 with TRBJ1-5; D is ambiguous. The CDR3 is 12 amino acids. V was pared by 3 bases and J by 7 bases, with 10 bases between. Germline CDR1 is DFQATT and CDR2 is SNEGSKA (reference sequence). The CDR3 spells CSASSGSQPQHF. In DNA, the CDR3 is TGCAGTGCTAGTAGTGGGAGCCAGCCCCAGCATTTT.

In DNA, the CDR3 is TGTGCCAGCAGCCACTTGGGACTCGGTGAGCAGTTCTTC. This codes for CASSHLGLGEQFF. The J gene is TRBJ2-1, the V gene TRBV3-1 (or the pseudogene TRBV3-2); a possible D gene is TRBD2 (6 bases). CDR3 length: 13 residues. Deletions cut 3 bases from V and 9 bases from J, with 12 bases between. Germline lookup yields CDR1 LGHDT and CDR2 YNNKEL (reference sequence).

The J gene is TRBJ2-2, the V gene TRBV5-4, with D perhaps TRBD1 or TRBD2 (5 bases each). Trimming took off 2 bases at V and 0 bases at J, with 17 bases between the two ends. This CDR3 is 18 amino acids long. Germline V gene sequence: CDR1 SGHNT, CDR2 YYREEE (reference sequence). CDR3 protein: CASSLGTLEGSNTGELFF. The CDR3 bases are TGTGCCAGCAGCTTAGGGACCCTAGAAGGATCGAACACCGGGGAGCTGTTTTTT. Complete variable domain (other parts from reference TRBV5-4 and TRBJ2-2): ETGVTQSPTHLIKTRGQQVTLRCSSQSGHNTVSWYQQALGQGPQFIFQYYREEENGRGNFPPRFSGLQFPNYSSELNVNALELDDSALYLCASSLGTLEGSNTGELFFGEGSRLTVL.

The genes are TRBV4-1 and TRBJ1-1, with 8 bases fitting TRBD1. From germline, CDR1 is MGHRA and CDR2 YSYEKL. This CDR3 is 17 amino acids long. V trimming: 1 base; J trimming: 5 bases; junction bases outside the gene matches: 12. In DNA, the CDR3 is TGCGCCAGCAGCCAAGGCCCCCTCTCCAGGGGGCGGACTGAAGCTTTCTTT. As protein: CASSQGPLSRGRTEAFF.

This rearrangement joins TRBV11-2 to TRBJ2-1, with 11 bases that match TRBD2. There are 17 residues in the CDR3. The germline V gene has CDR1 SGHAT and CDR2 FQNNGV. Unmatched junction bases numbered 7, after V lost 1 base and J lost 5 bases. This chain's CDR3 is CASSLAGGTSGNNEQFF. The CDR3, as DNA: TGTGCCAGCAGCTTAGCCGGAGGGACTAGCGGAAACAATGAGCAGTTCTTC.

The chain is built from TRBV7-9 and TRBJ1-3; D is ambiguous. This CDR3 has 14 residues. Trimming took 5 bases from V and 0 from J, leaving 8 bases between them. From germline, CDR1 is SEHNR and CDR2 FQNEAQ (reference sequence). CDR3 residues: CASSPQSSGNTIYF. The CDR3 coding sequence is TGTGCCAGCAGCCCACAGAGCTCTGGAAACACCATATATTTT.

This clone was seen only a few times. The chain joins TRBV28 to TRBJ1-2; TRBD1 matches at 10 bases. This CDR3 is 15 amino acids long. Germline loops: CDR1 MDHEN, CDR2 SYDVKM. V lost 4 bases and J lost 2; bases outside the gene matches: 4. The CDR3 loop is CASSSPGQGNYGYTF. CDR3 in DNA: TGTGCCAGCAGTTCGCCGGGACAGGGGAACTATGGCTACACCTTC.

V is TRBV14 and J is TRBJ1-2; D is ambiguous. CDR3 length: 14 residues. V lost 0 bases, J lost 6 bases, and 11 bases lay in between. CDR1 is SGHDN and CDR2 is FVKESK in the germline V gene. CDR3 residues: CASSQDGRPNGYTF. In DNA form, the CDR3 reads TGTGCCAGCAGCCAAGATGGGCGACCTAATGGCTACACCTTC.